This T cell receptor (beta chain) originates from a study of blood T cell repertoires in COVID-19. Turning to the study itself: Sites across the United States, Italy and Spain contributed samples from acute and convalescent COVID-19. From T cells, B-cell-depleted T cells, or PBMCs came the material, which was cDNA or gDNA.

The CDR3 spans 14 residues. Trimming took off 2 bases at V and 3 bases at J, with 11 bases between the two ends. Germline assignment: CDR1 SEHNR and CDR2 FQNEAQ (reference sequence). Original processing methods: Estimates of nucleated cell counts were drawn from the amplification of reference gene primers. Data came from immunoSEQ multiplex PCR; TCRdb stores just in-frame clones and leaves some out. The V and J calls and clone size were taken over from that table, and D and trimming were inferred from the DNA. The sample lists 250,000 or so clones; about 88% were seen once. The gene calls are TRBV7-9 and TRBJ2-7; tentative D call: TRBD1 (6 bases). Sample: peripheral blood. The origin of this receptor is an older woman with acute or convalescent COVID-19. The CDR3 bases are TGTGCCAGCAGCTTAAGAGGGGGAGACTACGAGCAGTACTTC. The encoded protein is CASSLRGGDYEQYF.